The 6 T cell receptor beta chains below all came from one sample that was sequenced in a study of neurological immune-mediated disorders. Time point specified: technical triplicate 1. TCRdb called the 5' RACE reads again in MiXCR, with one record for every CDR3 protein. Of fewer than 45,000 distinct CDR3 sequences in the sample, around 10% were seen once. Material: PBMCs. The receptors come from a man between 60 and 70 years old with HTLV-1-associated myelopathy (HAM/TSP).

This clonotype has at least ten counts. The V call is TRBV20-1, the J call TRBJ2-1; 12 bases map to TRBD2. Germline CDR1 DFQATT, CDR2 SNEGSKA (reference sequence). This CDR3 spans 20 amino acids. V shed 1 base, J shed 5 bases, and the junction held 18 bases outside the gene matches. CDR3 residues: CSARGAWLAGGPLADNEQFF. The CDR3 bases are TGCAGTGCTAGAGGGGCTTGGCTAGCGGGAGGGCCTCTTGCAGACAATGAGCAGTTCTTC.

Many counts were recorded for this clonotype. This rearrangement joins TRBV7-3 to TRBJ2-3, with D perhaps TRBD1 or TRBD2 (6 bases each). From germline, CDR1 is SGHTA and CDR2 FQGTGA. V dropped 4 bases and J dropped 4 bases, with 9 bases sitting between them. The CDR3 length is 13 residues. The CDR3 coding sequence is TGTGCCAGCAGCTCGGGGGCTTCAGATACGCAGTATTTT. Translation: CASSSGASDTQYF.

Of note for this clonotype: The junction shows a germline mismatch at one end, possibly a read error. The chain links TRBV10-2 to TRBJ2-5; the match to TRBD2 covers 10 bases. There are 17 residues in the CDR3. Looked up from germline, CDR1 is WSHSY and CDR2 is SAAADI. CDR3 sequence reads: CSSSIWLAGEGRETQYF. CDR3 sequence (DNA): TGCTCCAGTAGTATTTGGCTAGCGGGAGAGGGTCGAGAGACCCAGTACTTC.

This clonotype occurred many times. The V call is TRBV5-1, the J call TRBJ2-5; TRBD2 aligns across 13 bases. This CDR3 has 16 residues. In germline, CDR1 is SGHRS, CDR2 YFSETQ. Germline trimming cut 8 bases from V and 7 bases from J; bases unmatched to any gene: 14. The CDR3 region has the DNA TGCGCCAGTGAGAATGCCGGGACTAGCGGGATAGGGACCCAGTACTTC. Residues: CASENAGTSGIGTQYF.

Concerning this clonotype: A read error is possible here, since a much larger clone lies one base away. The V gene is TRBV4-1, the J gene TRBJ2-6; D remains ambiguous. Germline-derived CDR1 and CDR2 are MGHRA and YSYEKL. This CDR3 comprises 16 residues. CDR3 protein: CANSPEWVSGANVLTF. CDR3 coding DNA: TGCGCCAACAGCCCCGAGTGGGTCTCTGGGGCCAACGTCCTGACTTTC.

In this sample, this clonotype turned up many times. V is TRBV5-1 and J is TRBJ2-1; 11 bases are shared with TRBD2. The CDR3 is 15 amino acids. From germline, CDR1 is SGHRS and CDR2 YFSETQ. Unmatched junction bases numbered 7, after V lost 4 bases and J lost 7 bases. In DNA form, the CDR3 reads TGCGCCAGCAGCCCTGGGACTAGCGGTCTTAATGAGCAGTTCTTC. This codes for CASSPGTSGLNEQFF.